The following is a T cell receptor (beta chain) sequence with its context. This clonotype was recorded a few times. No cognate antigen has been identified for it. No much larger clone exists at a distance of one base, and base qualities are not known. The data originate from a study of identical twins (dated by TCRdb to between 2015 and 2016). Describing the broader study: To test whether fetal clonotypes persist, this study deep-sequenced TCR alpha and beta repertoires from monozygotic twins, from unrelated adults of various ages, and from cord blood. To rule out contamination, replicate twin experiments were performed at different times with different library preparation protocols. Results and caveats for the whole study, not just this receptor: Fewer insertions were carried by abundant cord blood beta clonotypes; a weaker similar trend was observed in young adult naive repertoires, while no such trend was observed in memory repertoires. Zero-insertion analyses could be partly confounded by invariant T cells such as MAIT and iNKT, although diverse VJ usage argued against such confounding for most clonotypes. In monozygotic twins, out-of-frame TCR alpha sharing was systematically underestimated by recombination models, although the models agreed with sharing between unrelated individuals. Compared with coincidental sharing between unrelated individuals, out-of-frame TCR alpha sequences shared between twins had an excess of sequences with low generation probability. Because the same donors could not be followed over many years, the conclusions depended on cross-sectional statistical analysis. The excess sharing between twins in beta out-of-frame sequences was weaker because fewer shared sequences reduced the signal-to-noise ratio.

From V the trimming removes 2 bases and from J it removes 5 bases, while the gene matches leave 9 bases of the junction unaccounted for. The CDR3 has 16 amino acids, counting the end cysteine and phenylalanine. Only CDR3 DNA is held: 48 bases, read in frame from base 1. Based on the germline V gene, the CDR1 and CDR2 sequences are SGHAT and FQNNGV. Every donor in the study was a healthy Caucasian. Libraries came from 5' RACE. Sequencer: Illumina HiSeq 2000. A universal primer binding site was added through template switching, and the final cDNA carried a unique molecular identifier so that TCR cDNA molecules could be counted accurately. Specific primers in the conserved constant-segment region were used to synthesize first-strand cDNA for TCR alpha and beta chains. To control for contamination, each cDNA library was double barcoded with a SMART-Mk sample barcode plus Illumina barcodes. TruSeq adapter sequences, together with Illumina sample barcodes, were added in two successive PCR steps. The Illumina HiSeq platform was used with custom primers to sequence TCR alpha and beta cDNA libraries. As for how the authors treated the data: MiGEC was used to process raw reads and extract unique molecular identifiers, and MiXCR was used to find CDR3 positions. Recombination models were inferred per individual with the repgenHMM and IGoR tools using an EM algorithm. The tcR package in R was used for shared clonotype analysis, with sharing normalized by the product of cloneset sizes. To study raw recombination free of thymic and clonal selection effects, out-of-frame nonproductive sequences were analyzed. TCRdb applied fastp at Q25 and MiXCR to the public reads, then kept only in-frame beta chains. Every CDR3 protein is listed once, alongside the most common genes and DNA of its rows. The V and J calls and clone size come from TCRdb's table, not from the authors' own analysis. The table for this sample lists about 1.7 million distinct CDR3 sequences; about 32% of them were counted only once. About 0.27% of the sample goes to the ten largest clones.

The chain was built from TRBV11-2 and TRBJ2-3; 8 central bases correspond to TRBD2. The clonotype comes from a newborn girl in good health. The sample taken for sequencing was cord blood. CDR3 sequence: CASSLFREGVKDTQYF. The DNA sequence is TGTGCCAGCAGCTTATTCCGGGAGGGTGTTAAAGATACGCAGTATTTT.